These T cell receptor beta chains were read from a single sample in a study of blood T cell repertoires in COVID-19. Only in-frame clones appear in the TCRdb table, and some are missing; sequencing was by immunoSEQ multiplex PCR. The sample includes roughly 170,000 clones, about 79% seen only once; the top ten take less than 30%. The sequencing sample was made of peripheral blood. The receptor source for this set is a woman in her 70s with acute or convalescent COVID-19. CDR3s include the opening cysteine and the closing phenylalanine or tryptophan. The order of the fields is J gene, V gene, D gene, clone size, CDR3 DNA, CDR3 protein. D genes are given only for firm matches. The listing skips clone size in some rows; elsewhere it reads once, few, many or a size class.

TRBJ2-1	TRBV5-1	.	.	TGCGCCAGCAGCGTAGACACCCAGGGCGATGAGCAGTTCTTC	CASSVDTQGDEQFF
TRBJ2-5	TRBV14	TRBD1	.	TGTGCCAGCAGCCTGGGACAGATTCAAGAGACCCAGTACTTC	CASSLGQIQETQYF
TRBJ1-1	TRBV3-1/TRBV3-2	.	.	TGTGCCAGCAGCCAGAGGGGGGGGCGGAACACTGAAGCTTTCTTT	CASSQRGGRNTEAFF
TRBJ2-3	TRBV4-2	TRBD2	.	TGTGCCAGCCGTCCGGGACTAGCGTACCTCACGCAGTATTTT	CASRPGLAYLTQYF
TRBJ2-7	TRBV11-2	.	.	TGTGCCAGCAGCTTCAGCCGGGACAACGAGCAGTACTTC	CASSFSRDNEQYF
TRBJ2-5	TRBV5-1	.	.	TGCGCCAGCAGCTCGGGCTCGAACAGGCGACAAGAGACCCAGTACTTC	CASSSGSNRRQETQYF
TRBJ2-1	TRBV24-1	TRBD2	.	TGTGCCACCCGACCGGGACAGAGCGGACTAGCGGGAGGGAGTGAGCAGTTCTTC	CATRPGQSGLAGGSEQFF
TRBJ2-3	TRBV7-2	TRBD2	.	TGTGCCAGCAGCTCAAGACTAGCGGGGGGGAGGGATACGCAGTATTTT	CASSSRLAGGRDTQYF
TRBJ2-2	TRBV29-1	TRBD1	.	TGCAGCGTTGAGGGGACAGGGGACACCGGGGAGCTGTTTTTT	CSVEGTGDTGELFF
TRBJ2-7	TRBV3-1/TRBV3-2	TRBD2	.	TGTGCCAGCAGGCAGCGGGAGGGAACCTACGAGCAGTACTTC	CASRQREGTYEQYF
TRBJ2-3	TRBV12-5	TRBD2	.	TGTGCTAGTGGTTTGGTCCACGGACTAGCGGGACGTTCAGATACGCAGTATTTT	CASGLVHGLAGRSDTQYF
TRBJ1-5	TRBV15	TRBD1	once	TGTGCCACCAGCAGAGATCAGGGGGTCGGAGAGCCCCAGCATTTT	CATSRDQGVGEPQHF
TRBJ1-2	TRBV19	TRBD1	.	TGTGCCAGTAGTCAAACGGGACAGCTTAACTATGGCTACACCTTC	CASSQTGQLNYGYTF
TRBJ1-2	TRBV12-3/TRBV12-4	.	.	TGTGCCAGCAGTCCCCCAGGGTTTGATGGCTACACCTTC	CASSPPGFDGYTF
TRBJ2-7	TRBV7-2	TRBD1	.	TGTGCCAGCAGCTTCCCTCGGACAGGGCACTACGAGCAGTACTTC	CASSFPRTGHYEQYF
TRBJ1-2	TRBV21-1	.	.	TGTGCCGGTAGACAGGCATTTGGCTACACCTTC	CAGRQAFGYTF
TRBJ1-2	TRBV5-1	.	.	TGCGCCAGCAGATTCGACAGTAACTATGGCTACACCTTC	CASRFDSNYGYTF
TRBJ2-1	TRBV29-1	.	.	TGCAGCGTTTTCCGGGATGGGTCCTACAATGAGCAGTTCTTC	CSVFRDGSYNEQFF
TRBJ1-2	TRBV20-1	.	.	TGCAGTGCTAGATTGTCCGGTGGCTACACCTTC	CSARLSGGYTF
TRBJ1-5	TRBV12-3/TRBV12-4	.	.	TGTGCCAGCAGTTTGGGGCGTACTCAGCCCCAGCATTTT	CASSLGRTQPQHF
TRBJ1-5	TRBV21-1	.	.	TGTGCCAGCAGCAAGGGGACAGGGGCAGGAGGCAATCAGCCCCAGCATTTT	CASSKGTGAGGNQPQHF
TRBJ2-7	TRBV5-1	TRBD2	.	TGCGCCAGCAGCTTGTCCCGTGGGACTAGCGAAACCTACGAGCAGTACTTC	CASSLSRGTSETYEQYF
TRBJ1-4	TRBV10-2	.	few	TGCGCCAGCAGTGACCCACTGACGGCCGGGAATGAAAAACTGTTTTTT	CASSDPLTAGNEKLFF
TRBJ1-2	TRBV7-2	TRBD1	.	TGTGCCAGCAGCCCCGGGACAGGGAAACGGGCTGGCTACACCTTC	CASSPGTGKRAGYTF
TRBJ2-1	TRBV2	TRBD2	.	TGTGCCAGCAGTCCGGGAGGGCCCGTTCCCCAGTTCTTC	CASSPGGPVPQFF
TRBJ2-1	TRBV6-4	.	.	TGTGCCAGCAGAACTAGTTCTGCGGGCGTGAATGAGCAGTTCTTC	CASRTSSAGVNEQFF
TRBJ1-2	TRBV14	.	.	TGTGCCAGCAGCCAAGATCTGGGGCAACCTCCCTATGGCTACACCTTC	CASSQDLGQPPYGYTF
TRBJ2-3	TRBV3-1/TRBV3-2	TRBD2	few	TGTGCCAGCGGGCTAGCGGGAGGAACTGATACGCAGTATTTT	CASGLAGGTDTQYF
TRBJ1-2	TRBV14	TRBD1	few	TGTGCCAGCAGCCAAGACCAGGGGGCGTTTGATGGCTACACCTTC	CASSQDQGAFDGYTF
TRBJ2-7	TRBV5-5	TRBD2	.	TGTGCCAGCAGCTTGGCCAGTAGCGGGGGAACCTACGAGCAGTACTTC	CASSLASSGGTYEQYF
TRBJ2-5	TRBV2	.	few	TGTGCCAGCAGTGATAGGGGTGTGGGCCTACAAGAGACCCAGTACTTC	CASSDRGVGLQETQYF
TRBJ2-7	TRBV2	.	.	TGTGCCAGCAGGGTCTGGCCCGAGCAGTACTTC	CASRVWPEQYF
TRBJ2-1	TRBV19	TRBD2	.	TGTGCCTCCCAGGACGCGGGAGGTAGTGGGTATGAGCAGTTCTTC	CASQDAGGSGYEQFF
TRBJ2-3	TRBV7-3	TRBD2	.	TGTGCCAGCAGCTTAAGCGGGAGGGCGGGAGATACGCAGTATTTT	CASSLSGRAGDTQYF
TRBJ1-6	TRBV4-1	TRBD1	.	TGCGCCAGCAGCCAAGCCGGGACAGCAAATTCACCCCTCCACTTT	CASSQAGTANSPLHF
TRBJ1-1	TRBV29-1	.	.	TGCAGCGTTGAAAAATCCCAGGGTTTCGCACTCGGTGAAGCTTTCTTT	CSVEKSQGFALGEAFF
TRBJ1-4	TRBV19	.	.	TGTGCCAGTAGTTACACCCGGGCAACTAATGAAAAACTGTTTTTT	CASSYTRATNEKLFF
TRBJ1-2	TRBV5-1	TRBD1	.	TGCGCCAGCAGCTTGGCTCCGGGACAGCGGACTGAGGGGGGCTACACCTTC	CASSLAPGQRTEGGYTF
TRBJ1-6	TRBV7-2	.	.	TGTGCCAGCAGCTTAGATTGGAGCGATGATTCACCCCTCCACTTT	CASSLDWSDDSPLHF
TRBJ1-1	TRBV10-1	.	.	TGCGCCAGCAGTGTGGAGTTTGAGGCACCAGCTTTCTTT	CASSVEFEAPAFF
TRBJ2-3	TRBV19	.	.	TGTGCCAGTAGCCCCCACCGGGACTCAGATACGCAGTATTTT	CASSPHRDSDTQYF
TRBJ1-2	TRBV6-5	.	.	TGTGCCAGCAGTTACACTGGAGGTGGGGGCTACACCTTC	CASSYTGGGGYTF
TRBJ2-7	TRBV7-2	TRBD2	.	TGTGCCAGCAGCTTAGTGGCGGGAGGGGACATACAGTACTTC	CASSLVAGGDIQYF
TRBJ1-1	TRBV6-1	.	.	TGTGCCAGCGGTGAGGGAGGCAGCTACACTGAAGCTTTCTTT	CASGEGGSYTEAFF